A single T cell receptor (beta chain) is shown here with its context. Its antigen is still unknown. No much larger clonotype is one base removed from it; base qualities were not supplied. The data were taken from a study of CD8 T cells in Susac syndrome (dated by TCRdb to about 2019). Regarding the complete study: Of the Susac syndrome patients who were sequenced, eight were in clinical remission while five or six had clinically active disease. Susac syndrome patients were therapy-naive, on corticosteroids (some also receiving IVIg), or on IVIg alone at blood withdrawal. Whether CD8+ T cell activation and differentiation in Susac syndrome was antigen driven was tested using repertoire sequencing. The study compared CD8+ T cell repertoire clonality among 12 healthy donors, about 14 Susac syndrome patients and approximately 16 multiple sclerosis patients. Study-level results and caveats: Looking at Susac-specific public clones, the researchers identified about 15 in the total CD8+ repertoire and five in the CD8+ TEMRA repertoire. Clonal expansion was seen in Susac syndrome CD8+ repertoires, peaking in CD8+ TEMRA cells and being greater in clinically active patients than in remitting ones. The number of individuals in the TCR sequencing and HLA analysis was recognized as being relatively small.

Peripheral blood CD8+ and CD4+ T cells from healthy donors, Susac syndrome patients and multiple sclerosis patients were profiled by high-throughput TCR beta sequencing. Recently defined diagnostic criteria for definite or probable disease were met by the Susac syndrome patients. CD8+ TEMRA cells were enriched by FACS, while bulk CD8+ and CD4+ T cells were purified by magnetic negative isolation. Blood was drawn into EDTA tubes, processed within 24 hours, and PBMCs were isolated by density gradient centrifugation. PBMCs destined for TCR sequencing were cryopreserved in liquid nitrogen and later thawed in a 37 °C water bath. Purity of sorted or isolated CD4+, CD8+ and CD8+ TEMRA cells was at least 90%. RNA was extracted using the RNeasy kit, and roughly 0.45 to 1 microgram was reverse transcribed with random hexamers. The immunoSEQ multiplex PCR assay, covering 54 Vbeta and 13 Jbeta segments, was used to amplify TCR beta CDR3 regions. Bias from PCR amplification was corrected by using a synthetic template baseline for primer optimization and for computational correction. Turning to the authors' computational methods: Only productive sequences were kept, with reads annotated to V, D and J genes according to IMGT and analyzed in immunoSEQ Analyzer. To calculate clonality, Shannon entropy was normalized by log2 of the number of productive unique sequences and then subtracted from one. For each patient and control, public and private clones were evaluated among the 100 most prevalent clones. Susac-specific clones were defined as absent from healthy and MS cohorts, 850 to 1,300 published viral clones and other ImmuneACCESS disease sequences. The public reads were reanalyzed by TCRdb: fastp trimming at Q25, MiXCR alignment, in-frame beta chains only. Rows with one shared CDR3 protein collapse into an entry with the most common genes and DNA. The V and J calls were not made by the authors but by TCRdb's processing. For this sample there are approximately 190,000 distinct CDR3 sequences; just under 95% appear just once. The ten largest clonotypes hold around 0.15% of the sample.

Reading from cysteine to phenylalanine, the CDR3 counts 14 amino acids. The read is trimmed to its CDR3 DNA, 42 bases read in frame from base 1. In the germline V gene (reference sequence), CDR1 corresponds to MNHNY and CDR2 to SVGAGI. V sheds 3 bases and J sheds 3 bases, leaving 9 bases between their ends. The rearrangement joined TRBV6-6 to TRBJ1-5; possibly the D gene is TRBD1, per 5 matching bases. Input material: CD8+ T cells from PBMCs. The sequence was obtained from a human donor with Susac syndrome. The CDR3: CASSYAGYNQPQHF. The DNA reads as follows: TGTGCCAGCAGTTATGCAGGGTACAATCAGCCCCAGCATTTT.